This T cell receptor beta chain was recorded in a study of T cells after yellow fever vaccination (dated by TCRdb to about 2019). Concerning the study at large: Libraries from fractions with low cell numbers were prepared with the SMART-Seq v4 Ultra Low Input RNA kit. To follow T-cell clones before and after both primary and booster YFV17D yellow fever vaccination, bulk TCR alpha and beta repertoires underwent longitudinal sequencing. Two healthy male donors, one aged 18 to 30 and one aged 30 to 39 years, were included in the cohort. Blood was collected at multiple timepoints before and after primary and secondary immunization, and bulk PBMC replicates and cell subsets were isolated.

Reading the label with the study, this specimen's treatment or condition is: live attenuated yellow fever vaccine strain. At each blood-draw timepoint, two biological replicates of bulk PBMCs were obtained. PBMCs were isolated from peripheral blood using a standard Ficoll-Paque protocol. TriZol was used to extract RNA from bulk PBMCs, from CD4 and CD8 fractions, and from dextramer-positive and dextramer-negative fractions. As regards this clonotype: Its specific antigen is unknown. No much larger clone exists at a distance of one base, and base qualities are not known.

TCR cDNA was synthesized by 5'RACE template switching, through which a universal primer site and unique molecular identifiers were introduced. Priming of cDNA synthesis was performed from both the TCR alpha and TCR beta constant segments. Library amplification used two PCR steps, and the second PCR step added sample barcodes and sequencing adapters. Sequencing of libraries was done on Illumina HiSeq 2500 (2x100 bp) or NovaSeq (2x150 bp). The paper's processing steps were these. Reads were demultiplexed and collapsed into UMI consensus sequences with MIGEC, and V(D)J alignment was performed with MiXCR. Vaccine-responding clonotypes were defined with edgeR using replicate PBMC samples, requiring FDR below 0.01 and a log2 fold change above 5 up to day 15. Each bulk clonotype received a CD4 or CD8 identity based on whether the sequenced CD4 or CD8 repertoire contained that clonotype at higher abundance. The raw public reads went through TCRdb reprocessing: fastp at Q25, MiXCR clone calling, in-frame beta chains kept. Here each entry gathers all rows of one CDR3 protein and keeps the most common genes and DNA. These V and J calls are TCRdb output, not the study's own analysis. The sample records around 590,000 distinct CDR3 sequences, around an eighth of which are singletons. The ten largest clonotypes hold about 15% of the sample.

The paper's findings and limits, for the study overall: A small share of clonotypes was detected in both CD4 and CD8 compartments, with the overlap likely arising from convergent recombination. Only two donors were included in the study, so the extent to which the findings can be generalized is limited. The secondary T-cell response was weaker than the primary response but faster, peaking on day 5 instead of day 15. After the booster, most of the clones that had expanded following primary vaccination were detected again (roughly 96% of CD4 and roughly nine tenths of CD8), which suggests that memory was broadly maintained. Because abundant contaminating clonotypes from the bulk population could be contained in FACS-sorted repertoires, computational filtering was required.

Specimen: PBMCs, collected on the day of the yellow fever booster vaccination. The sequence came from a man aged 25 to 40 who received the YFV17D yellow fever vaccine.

The DNA is as follows: TGTGCCAGCAGTGCCCTCCATGGGGCAGGGCCCGATGAGCAGTTCTTC. The translation is CASSALHGAGPDEQFF. The rearranged chain carries TRBV12-3 or TRBV12-4 and TRBJ2-1; a tentative D call is TRBD1 (5 bases match). V lost 5 bases and J lost 8 bases; the stretch between them is 22 bases long. Including the terminal cysteine and phenylalanine, the CDR3 comprises 16 residues. Of all the DNA, just the CDR3 is kept, 48 bases in frame from base 1.